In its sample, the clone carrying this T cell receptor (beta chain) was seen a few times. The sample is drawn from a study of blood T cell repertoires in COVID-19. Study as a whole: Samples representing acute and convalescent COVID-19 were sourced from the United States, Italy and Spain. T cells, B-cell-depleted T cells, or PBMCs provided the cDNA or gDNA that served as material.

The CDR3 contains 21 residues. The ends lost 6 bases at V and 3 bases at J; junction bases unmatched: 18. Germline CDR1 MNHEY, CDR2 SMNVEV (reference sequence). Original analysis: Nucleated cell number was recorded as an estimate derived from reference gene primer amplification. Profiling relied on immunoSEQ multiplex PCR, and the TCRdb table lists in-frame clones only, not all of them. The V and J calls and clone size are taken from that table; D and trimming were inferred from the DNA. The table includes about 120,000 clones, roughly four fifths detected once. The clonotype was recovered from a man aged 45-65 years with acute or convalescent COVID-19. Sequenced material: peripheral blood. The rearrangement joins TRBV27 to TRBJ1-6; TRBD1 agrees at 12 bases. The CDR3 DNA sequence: TGTGCCAGCAGCTATTACTCAAATCCGGGACAGGGGGCGAACTATAATTCACCCCTCCACTTT. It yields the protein CASSYYSNPGQGANYNSPLHF.